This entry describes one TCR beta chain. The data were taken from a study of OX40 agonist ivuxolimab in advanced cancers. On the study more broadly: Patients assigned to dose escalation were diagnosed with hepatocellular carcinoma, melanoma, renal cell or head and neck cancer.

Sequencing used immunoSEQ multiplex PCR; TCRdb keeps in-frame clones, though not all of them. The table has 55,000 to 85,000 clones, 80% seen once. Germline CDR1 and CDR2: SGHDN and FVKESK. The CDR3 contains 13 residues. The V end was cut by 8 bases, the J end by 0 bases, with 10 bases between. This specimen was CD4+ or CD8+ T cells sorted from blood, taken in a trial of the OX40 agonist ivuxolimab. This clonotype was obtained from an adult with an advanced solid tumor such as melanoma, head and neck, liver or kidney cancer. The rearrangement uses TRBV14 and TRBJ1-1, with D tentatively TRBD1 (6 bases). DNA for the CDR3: TGTGCCAGCTCCGGACAGTTGAACACTGAAGCTTTCTTT. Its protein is CASSGQLNTEAFF.